These T cell receptor beta chains were read from a single sample in a study of blood T cell repertoires in COVID-19. Sequenced by immunoSEQ multiplex PCR; TCRdb stores in-frame clones only, minus some. The sample records 250,000 to 400,000 clones, around 89% being singletons. Sequences were obtained from peripheral blood. Source of these receptors: a woman aged 25 to 45 with COVID-19, enrolled during active disease. CDR3s include the opening cysteine and the closing phenylalanine or tryptophan. Fields, in order: CDR3 protein, J gene, V gene.

CDR3: CASSPDRVNYGYTF
J: TRBJ1-2
V: TRBV27

CDR3: CASRGPEGSPLHF
J: TRBJ1-6
V: TRBV5-1

CDR3: CASSIGQGRTQYF
J: TRBJ2-5
V: TRBV12-3/TRBV12-4

CDR3: CATSDLQVGRGAFF
J: TRBJ1-1
V: TRBV24-1

CDR3: CASSPTTGALAAFF
J: TRBJ1-1
V: TRBV18

CDR3: CASSIDPTSYFTDTQYF
J: TRBJ2-3
V: TRBV19

CDR3: CASSFEVHNSPLHF
J: TRBJ1-6
V: TRBV27

CDR3: CASSQAGAGVEKLFF
J: TRBJ1-4
V: TRBV3-1/TRBV3-2

CDR3: CASSSGDSGANVLTF
J: TRBJ2-6
V: TRBV19

CDR3: CASSLSTGPNYGYTF
J: TRBJ1-2
V: TRBV7-2

CDR3: CASSRTSADEQYF
J: TRBJ2-7
V: TRBV6-5

CDR3: CASSLLQFGGSSPLHF
J: TRBJ1-6
V: TRBV3-1/TRBV3-2

CDR3: CASSSSVQETQYF
J: TRBJ2-5
V: TRBV5-4

CDR3: CASSLGQGIYNEQFF
J: TRBJ2-1
V: TRBV11-2

CDR3: CASSSRTGANYGYTF
J: TRBJ1-2
V: TRBV27

CDR3: CASSVGGNTGELFF
J: TRBJ2-2
V: TRBV11-2

CDR3: CASSKIQGISKNIQYF
J: TRBJ2-4
V: TRBV19

CDR3: CASSSTPTRQGSGANVLTF
J: TRBJ2-6
V: TRBV13

CDR3: CASSKLAGPGNEQFF
J: TRBJ2-1
V: TRBV6-2/TRBV6-3

CDR3: CASSFLILPTGTRQETQYF
J: TRBJ2-5
V: TRBV27

CDR3: CASSKGQVGETQYF
J: TRBJ2-5
V: TRBV21-1

CDR3: CASSYIEGASQPQHF
J: TRBJ1-5
V: TRBV6-2/TRBV6-3

CDR3: CASSLKLSGADTQYF
J: TRBJ2-3
V: TRBV13

CDR3: CASSQGSGGYTF
J: TRBJ1-2
V: TRBV3-1/TRBV3-2

CDR3: CASSLQTGNTEAFF
J: TRBJ1-1
V: TRBV3-1/TRBV3-2

CDR3: CASSQSDTEAFF
J: TRBJ1-1
V: TRBV3-1/TRBV3-2

CDR3: CASSLGEWRDLNEKLFF
J: TRBJ1-4
V: TRBV11-3

CDR3: CASSLLGRGRTEAFF
J: TRBJ1-1
V: TRBV27

CDR3: CASSFSGQSPLHF
J: TRBJ1-6
V: TRBV28

CDR3: CASSKTVSTNEKLFF
J: TRBJ1-4
V: TRBV19

CDR3: CASSNGQGNEKLFF
J: TRBJ1-4
V: TRBV21-1

CDR3: CASSATGRHTEAFF
J: TRBJ1-1
V: TRBV5-1

CDR3: CAWGDTGYTF
J: TRBJ1-2
V: TRBV30

CDR3: CAASGQNYGYTF
J: TRBJ1-2
V: TRBV19

CDR3: CASSKAVSQGTNTEAFF
J: TRBJ1-1
V: TRBV21-1

CDR3: CASSQELAGGIDTQYF
J: TRBJ2-3
V: TRBV4-1

CDR3: CASSAGTGGTDTQYF
J: TRBJ2-3
V: TRBV7-9

CDR3: CASSVDGSGAGELFF
J: TRBJ2-2
V: TRBV9

CDR3: CASTRSSGRPQHF
J: TRBJ1-5
V: TRBV6-5

CDR3: CASSLVGQGSANYGYTF
J: TRBJ1-2
V: TRBV5-4

CDR3: CASSDTTVSQQPQHF
J: TRBJ1-5
V: TRBV6-1

CDR3: CATSAPNQPQHF
J: TRBJ1-5
V: TRBV24-1

CDR3: CASSFLGSGRNSPLHF
J: TRBJ1-6
V: TRBV7-3

CDR3: CASSGQGVYGYTF
J: TRBJ1-2
V: TRBV19

CDR3: CASSIMGGPLHF
J: TRBJ1-6
V: TRBV19

CDR3: CASSFGGRNQPQHF
J: TRBJ1-5
V: TRBV5-4

CDR3: CASSATPDRPTTDTQYF
J: TRBJ2-3
V: TRBV7-3

CDR3: CASSRYTDGTNYGYTF
J: TRBJ1-2
V: TRBV18

CDR3: CASSPMGGAGELFF
J: TRBJ2-2
V: TRBV11-1

CDR3: CSVEGPEAFF
J: TRBJ1-1
V: TRBV29-1

CDR3: CASKRDTAGNTIYF
J: TRBJ1-3
V: TRBV2

CDR3: CASSTLGTTYEQYF
J: TRBJ2-7
V: TRBV5-6

CDR3: CASSGQGVEAFF
J: TRBJ1-1
V: TRBV6-1

CDR3: CASSLQAGTEAFF
J: TRBJ1-1
V: TRBV12-3/TRBV12-4